The 9 T cell receptor beta chains given below trace back to one sample, sequenced in a study of blood T cell repertoires in COVID-19. Sequencing was performed with immunoSEQ multiplex PCR; in TCRdb, only in-frame clones are kept and a portion is missing. The profile shows around 280,000 clones, roughly 91% of them singletons. The sequenced material came from peripheral blood. These receptor sequences come from a woman aged 25 to 39 with COVID-19, enrolled during active disease.

The V call is TRBV18, the J call TRBJ1-6, with D maybe TRBD1 (6 bases). Germline V CDR1 and CDR2: KGHSH, LQKENI. The CDR3 is 14 residues long. Trimming shortened V by 4 bases and J by 8 bases, and 12 bases separated the two germline ends. The CDR3 nucleotides read TGTGCCAGCTCACTTCAGGGGCCGGATTCACCCCTCCACTTT. Protein sequence: CASSLQGPDSPLHF.

The CDR3 reads CASSHLDAAGETQYF. DNA of the CDR3: TGTGCCAGCAGCCACCTCGACGCGGCGGGGGAGACCCAGTACTTC. J is TRBJ2-5 and V is TRBV11-1, with a tentative D call TRBD2 (6 bases). The CDR3 spans 15 residues. CDR1 is SGHAT and CDR2 is FQDESV in the germline V gene (reference sequence). V was trimmed by 5 bases and J by 5 bases, leaving 18 bases between them.

As DNA, the CDR3 is TGTGCCAGCAGTGAGGCGGGTGCCACAGATACGCAGTATTTT. Encoded protein: CASSEAGATDTQYF. This chain links TRBV25-1 with TRBJ2-3, with D possibly TRBD2 on 5 matching bases. V was pared by 3 bases and J by 2 bases, with 9 bases between. Germline loops: CDR1 MGHDK, CDR2 SYGVNS. This CDR3 comprises 14 residues.

This clone was detected only once. The V call is TRBV6-5, the J call TRBJ1-5; possible D gene TRBD1, 6 bases. The V and J ends lost 0 bases and 5 bases respectively, with 11 bases between them. Looked up from germline, CDR1 is MNHEY and CDR2 is SVGAGI. The CDR3 is 15 amino acids. CDR3 nucleotides: TGTGCCAGCAGTTACTCGACCAGGGGTCATCAGCCCCAGCATTTT. It yields the protein CASSYSTRGHQPQHF.

V usage is TRBV5-6 and J usage is TRBJ1-2, with 9 bases aligning to TRBD1. There are 12 residues in the CDR3. Germline V gives CDR1 SGHDT, CDR2 YYEEEE. The V segment lost 3 bases and the J segment 8 bases; nucleotides outside the gene matches: 2. CDR3 amino acids: CASSWTGEGYTF. In DNA, the CDR3 is TGTGCCAGCAGCTGGACAGGGGAAGGCTACACCTTC.

V gene TRBV15 combines with J gene TRBJ1-2; weak D call: TRBD1 (6 bases). The CDR3 contains 15 residues. Germline CDR1 and CDR2: LNHNV and YYDKDF (reference sequence). V lost 5 bases to trimming and J lost 5 bases, with 18 bases between them. This chain's CDR3 is CATSPFTDSLYGYTF. CDR3 coding DNA: TGTGCCACCAGCCCCTTCACGGACAGCTTATATGGCTACACCTTC.

This clone was seen only once. The V gene is TRBV6-5, the J gene TRBJ1-6, with D unresolved. V lost 5 bases to trimming and J lost 5 bases, with 10 bases between them. Germline-derived CDR1 and CDR2 are MNHEY and SVGAGI. CDR3 length: 14 amino acids. The CDR3 reads CASSPGRDNSPLHF. CDR3 nucleotides: TGTGCCAGCAGTCCCGGGAGAGATAATTCACCCCTCCACTTT.

The chain recombines TRBV28 with TRBJ1-5, with TRBD1 matching over 12 bases. Trimming cost V 7 bases and J 4 bases; bases outside gene matches: 8. This CDR3 has 16 residues. Per the germline V gene, CDR1 is MDHEN and CDR2 is SYDVKM. CDR3: CASTEGGQGANQPQHF. The CDR3 nucleotides read TGTGCCAGCACCGAAGGGGGACAGGGGGCTAATCAGCCCCAGCATTTT.

This clone has only one observation. The V gene is TRBV4-1, the J gene TRBJ1-1; TRBD1 matches at 7 bases. CDR3 size: 16 residues. CDR1 and CDR2 (germline): MGHRA, YSYEKL. V was pared by 1 base and J by 2 bases, with 7 bases of the junction left unmatched. CDR3: CASSQVGTVRNTEAFF. The CDR3, as DNA: TGCGCCAGCAGCCAAGTAGGGACAGTTAGAAACACTGAAGCTTTCTTT.